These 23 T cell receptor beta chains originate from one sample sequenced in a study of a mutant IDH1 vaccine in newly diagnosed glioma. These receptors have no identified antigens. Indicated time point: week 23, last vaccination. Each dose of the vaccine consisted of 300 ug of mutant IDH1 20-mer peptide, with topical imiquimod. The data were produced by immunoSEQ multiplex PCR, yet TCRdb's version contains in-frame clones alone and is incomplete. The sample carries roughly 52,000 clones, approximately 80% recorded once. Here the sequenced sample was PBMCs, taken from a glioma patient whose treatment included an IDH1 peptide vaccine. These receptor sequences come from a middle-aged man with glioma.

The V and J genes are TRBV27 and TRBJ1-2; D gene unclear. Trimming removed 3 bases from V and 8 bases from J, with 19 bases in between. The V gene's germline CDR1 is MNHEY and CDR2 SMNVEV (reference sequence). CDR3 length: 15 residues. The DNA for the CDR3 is TGTGCCAGCAGTTTCCTCTCCCGCGAAGGGAAGGGCTACACCTTC. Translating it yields CASSFLSREGKGYTF.

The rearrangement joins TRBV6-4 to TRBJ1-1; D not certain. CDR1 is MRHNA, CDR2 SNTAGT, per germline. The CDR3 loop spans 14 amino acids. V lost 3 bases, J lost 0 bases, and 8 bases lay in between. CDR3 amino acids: CASSDGAMNTEAFF. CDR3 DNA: TGTGCCAGCAGTGATGGTGCGATGAACACTGAAGCTTTCTTT.

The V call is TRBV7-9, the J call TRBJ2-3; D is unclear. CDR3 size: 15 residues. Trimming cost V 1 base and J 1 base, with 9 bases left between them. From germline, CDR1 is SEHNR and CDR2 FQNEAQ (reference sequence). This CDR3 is CASSLGRPGTDTQYF. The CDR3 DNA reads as TGTGCCAGCAGCTTAGGTCGGCCAGGCACAGATACGCAGTATTTT.

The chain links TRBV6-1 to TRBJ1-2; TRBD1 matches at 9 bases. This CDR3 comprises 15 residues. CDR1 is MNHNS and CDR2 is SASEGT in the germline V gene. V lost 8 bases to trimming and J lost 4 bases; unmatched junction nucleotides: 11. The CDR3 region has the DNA TGTGCCAGCGTTCGACAGGGGGTAGATTCCTATGGCTACACCTTC. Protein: CASVRQGVDSYGYTF.

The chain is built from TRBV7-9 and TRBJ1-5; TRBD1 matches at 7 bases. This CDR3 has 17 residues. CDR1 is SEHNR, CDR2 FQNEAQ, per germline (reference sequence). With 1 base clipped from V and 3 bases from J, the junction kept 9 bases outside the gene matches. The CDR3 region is CASSLVVGTAYNQPQHF. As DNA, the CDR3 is TGTGCCAGCAGCTTAGTGGTCGGGACAGCATACAATCAGCCCCAGCATTTT.

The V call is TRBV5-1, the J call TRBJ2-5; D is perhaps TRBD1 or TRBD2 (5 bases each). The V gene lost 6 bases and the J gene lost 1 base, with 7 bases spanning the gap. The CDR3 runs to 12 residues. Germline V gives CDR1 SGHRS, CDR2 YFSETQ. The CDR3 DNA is TGCGCCAGCAAAGGGACCCAAGAGACCCAGTACTTC. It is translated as CASKGTQETQYF. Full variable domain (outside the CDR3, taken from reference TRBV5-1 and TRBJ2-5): KAGVTQTPRYLIKTRGQQVTLSCSPISGHRSVSWYQQTPGQGLQFLFEYFSETQRNKGNFPGRFSGRQFSNSRSEMNVSTLELGDSALYLCASKGTQETQYFGPGTRLLVL.

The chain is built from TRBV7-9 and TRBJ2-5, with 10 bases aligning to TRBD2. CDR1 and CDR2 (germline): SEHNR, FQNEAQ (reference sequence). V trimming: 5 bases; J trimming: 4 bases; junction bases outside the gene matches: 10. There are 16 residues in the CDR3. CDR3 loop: CASSIGSGGILETQYF. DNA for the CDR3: TGTGCCAGCAGCATCGGTAGCGGGGGGATTCTAGAGACCCAGTACTTC.

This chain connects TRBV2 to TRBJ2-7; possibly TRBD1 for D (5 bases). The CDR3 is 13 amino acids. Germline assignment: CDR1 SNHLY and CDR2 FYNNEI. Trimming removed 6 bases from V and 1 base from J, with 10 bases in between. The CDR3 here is CASRETASYEQYF. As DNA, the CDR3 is TGTGCCAGCAGAGAGACAGCTTCCTACGAGCAGTACTTC.

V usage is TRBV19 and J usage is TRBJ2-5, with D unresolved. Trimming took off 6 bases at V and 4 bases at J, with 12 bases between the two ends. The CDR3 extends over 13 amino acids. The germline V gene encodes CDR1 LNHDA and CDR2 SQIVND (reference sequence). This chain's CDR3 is CASRRMSGETQYF. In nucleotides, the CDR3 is TGTGCCAGTAGGAGGATGAGTGGAGAGACCCAGTACTTC.

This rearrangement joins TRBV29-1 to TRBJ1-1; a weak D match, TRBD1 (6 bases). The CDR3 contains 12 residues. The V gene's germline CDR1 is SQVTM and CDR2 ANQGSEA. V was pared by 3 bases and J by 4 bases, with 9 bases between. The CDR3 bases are TGCAGCGTTGACAGGGGAGGCACTGAAGCTTTCTTT. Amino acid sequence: CSVDRGGTEAFF.

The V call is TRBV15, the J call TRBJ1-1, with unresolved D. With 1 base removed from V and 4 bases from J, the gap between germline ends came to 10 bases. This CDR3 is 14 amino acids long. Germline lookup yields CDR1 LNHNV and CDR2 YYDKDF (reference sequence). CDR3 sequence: CATSRGEASTEAFF. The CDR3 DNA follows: TGTGCCACCAGCAGAGGGGAGGCGAGCACTGAAGCTTTCTTT.

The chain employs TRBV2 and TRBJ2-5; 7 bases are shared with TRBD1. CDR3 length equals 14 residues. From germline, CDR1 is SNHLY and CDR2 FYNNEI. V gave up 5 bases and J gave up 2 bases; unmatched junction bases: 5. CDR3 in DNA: TGTGCCAGCAGTCGACAGGGCGGGCAAGAGACCCAGTACTTC. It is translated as CASSRQGGQETQYF.

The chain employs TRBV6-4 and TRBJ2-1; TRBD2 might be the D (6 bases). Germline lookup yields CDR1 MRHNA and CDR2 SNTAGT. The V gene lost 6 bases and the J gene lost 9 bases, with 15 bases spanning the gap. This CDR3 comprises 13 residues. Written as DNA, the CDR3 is TGTGCCAGCAGGGTGACTAGTCGCGGTGAGCAGTTCTTC. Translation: CASRVTSRGEQFF.

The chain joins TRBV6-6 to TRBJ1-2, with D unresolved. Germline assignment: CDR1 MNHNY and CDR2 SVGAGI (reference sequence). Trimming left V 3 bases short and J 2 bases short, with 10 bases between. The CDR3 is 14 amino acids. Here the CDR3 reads CASSYSPLNYGYTF. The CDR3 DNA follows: TGTGCCAGCAGTTATTCCCCCTTAAACTATGGCTACACCTTC.

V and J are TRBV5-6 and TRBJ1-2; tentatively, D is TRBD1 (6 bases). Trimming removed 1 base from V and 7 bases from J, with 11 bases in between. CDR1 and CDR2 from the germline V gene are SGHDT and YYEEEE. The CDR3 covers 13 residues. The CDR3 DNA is TGTGCCAGCAGCTTGCCGGGGGCGTCTGGCTACACCTTC. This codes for CASSLPGASGYTF.

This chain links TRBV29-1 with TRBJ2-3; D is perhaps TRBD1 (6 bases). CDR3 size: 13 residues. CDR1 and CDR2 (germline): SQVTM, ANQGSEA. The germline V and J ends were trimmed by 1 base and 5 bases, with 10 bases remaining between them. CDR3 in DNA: TGCAGCGTTGAAGTATCAGGGGAAGATACGCAGTATTTT. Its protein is CSVEVSGEDTQYF.

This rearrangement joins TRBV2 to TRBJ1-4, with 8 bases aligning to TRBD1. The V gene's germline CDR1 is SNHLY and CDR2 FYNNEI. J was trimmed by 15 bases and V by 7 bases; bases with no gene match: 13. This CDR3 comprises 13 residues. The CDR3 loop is CASTPGTGKTVFF. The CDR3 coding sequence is TGTGCCAGCACCCCCGGGACAGGAAAGACGGTGTTTTTT.

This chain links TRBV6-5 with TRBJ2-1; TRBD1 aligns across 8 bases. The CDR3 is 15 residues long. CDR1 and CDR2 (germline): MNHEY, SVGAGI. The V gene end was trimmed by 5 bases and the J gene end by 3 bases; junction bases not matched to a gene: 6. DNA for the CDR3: TGTGCCAGCAGTCGCGGACAGGGAAACTACAATGAGCAGTTCTTC. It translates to CASSRGQGNYNEQFF.

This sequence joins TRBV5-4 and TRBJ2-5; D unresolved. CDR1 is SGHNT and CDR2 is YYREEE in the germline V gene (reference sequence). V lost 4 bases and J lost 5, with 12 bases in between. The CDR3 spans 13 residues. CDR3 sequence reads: CASSQDGYETQYF. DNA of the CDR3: TGTGCCAGCAGCCAGGACGGATATGAGACCCAGTACTTC.

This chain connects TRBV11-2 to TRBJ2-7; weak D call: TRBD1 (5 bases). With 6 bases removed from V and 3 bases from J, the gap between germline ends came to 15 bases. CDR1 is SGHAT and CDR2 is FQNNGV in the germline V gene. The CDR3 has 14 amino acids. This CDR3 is CASRAPGKSYEQYF. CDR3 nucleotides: TGTGCCAGCAGGGCCCCAGGGAAGAGCTACGAGCAGTACTTC.

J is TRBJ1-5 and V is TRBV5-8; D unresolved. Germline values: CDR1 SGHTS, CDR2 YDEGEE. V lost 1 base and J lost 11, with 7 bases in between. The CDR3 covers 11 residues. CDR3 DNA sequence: TGTGCCAGCAGCTTGATCCTGACCCAGCATTTT. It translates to CASSLILTQHF.

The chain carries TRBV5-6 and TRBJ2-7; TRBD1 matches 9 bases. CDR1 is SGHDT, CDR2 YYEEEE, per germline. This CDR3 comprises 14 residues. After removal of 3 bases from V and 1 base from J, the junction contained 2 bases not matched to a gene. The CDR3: CASSWTGESYEQYF. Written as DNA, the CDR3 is TGTGCCAGCAGCTGGACAGGGGAGTCCTACGAGCAGTACTTC. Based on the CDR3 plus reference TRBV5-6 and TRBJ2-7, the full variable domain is DAGVTQSPTHLIKTRGQQVTLRCSPKSGHDTVSWYQQALGQGPQFIFQYYEEEERQRGNFPDRFSGHQFPNYSSELNVNALLLGDSALYLCASSWTGESYEQYFGPGTRLTVT.

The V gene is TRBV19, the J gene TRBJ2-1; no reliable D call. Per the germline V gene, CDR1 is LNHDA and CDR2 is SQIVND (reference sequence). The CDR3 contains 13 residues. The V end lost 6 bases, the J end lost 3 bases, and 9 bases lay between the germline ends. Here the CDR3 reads CASSPEYYNEQFF. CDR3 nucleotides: TGTGCCAGTAGCCCAGAGTACTACAATGAGCAGTTCTTC.